These T cell receptor beta chains were read from a single sample in a study of T cells in localized non-small cell lung cancer. Here immunoSEQ multiplex PCR was the method, and the copy in TCRdb shows in-frame clones only, minus some. The sample lists tens of thousands of clones; approximately 81% were seen once. The material sequenced was peripheral blood, taken before any cancer treatment. The receptor set was obtained from a man aged 40-75 years with stage III squamous cell lung carcinoma. Each CDR3 is given with its conserved first and last residue. D genes are given only for firm matches. Rows may omit the clone size; those that give it use once, few, many or a size class.

V	size	D	J	CDR3	DNA
TRBV11-2	NA	NA	TRBJ1-2	CASSLGGGNYGYTF	TGTGCCAGCAGCTTAGGTGGGGGGAACTATGGCTACACCTTC
TRBV21-1	NA	NA	TRBJ2-1	CASSRRGFSYNEQFF	TGTGCCAGCAGCAGAAGGGGATTCTCCTACAATGAGCAGTTCTTC
TRBV6-6	NA	NA	TRBJ1-2	CASSYQGPGGYTF	TGTGCCAGCAGTTACCAGGGACCGGGTGGCTACACCTTC
TRBV4-2	NA	NA	TRBJ1-6	CASSQGGASPLHF	TGTGCCAGCAGCCAAGGTGGTGCCTCACCCCTCCACTTT
TRBV21-1	once	NA	TRBJ2-3	CASSGQRKTDTQYF	TGTGCCAGCAGTGGACAGCGAAAGACAGATACGCAGTATTTT
TRBV2	NA	NA	TRBJ2-1	CASSDLFGSAEFF	TGTGCCAGCAGTGACCTCTTCGGCTCGGCGGAGTTCTTC
TRBV15	few	NA	TRBJ2-1	CATSRGELFYNEQFF	TGTGCCACCAGCAGAGGAGAACTATTTTACAATGAGCAGTTCTTC
TRBV4-1	once	TRBD1	TRBJ2-3	CASSPGQYSSTDTQYF	TGCGCCAGCAGCCCGGGACAGTATTCTAGCACAGATACGCAGTATTTT
TRBV6-1	NA	NA	TRBJ2-1	CASSLWDSDEQFF	TGTGCCAGCAGTCTCTGGGACTCCGATGAGCAGTTCTTC
TRBV7-9	NA	TRBD2	TRBJ2-2	CASSLENREAGELFF	TGTGCCAGCAGCTTAGAAAACCGGGAGGCCGGGGAGCTGTTTTTT